This T cell receptor beta chain emerged from a study of CD8 T cells in ankylosing spondylitis. General observations from the study: A motif in TCR beta, a set of under ten highly homologous variants, appeared characteristic of ankylosing spondylitis blood. In synovial fluid and blood from reactive arthritis, some motif variants were previously reported. Within matched ankylosing spondylitis synovial fluid, disease-linked clones were reportedly significantly enriched.

As the method for making TCR beta libraries, quantitative 5'-RACE with molecular barcodes was used. MiXCR was run by TCRdb on the 5' RACE reads, yielding one entry per CDR3 protein. The table lists more than 150,000 distinct CDR3 sequences, 10% to 15% of them singletons. The CDR3 loop spans 15 amino acids. Per the germline V gene, CDR1 is SGHTA and CDR2 is FQGNSA. The V and J ends lost 1 base and 8 bases, in that order; junction bases with no gene match: 10. This clonotype was seen repeatedly, ten times or more. Its specificity is unknown. This chain links TRBV7-2 with TRBJ1-2, with 7 bases aligning to TRBD1. This sequence was found in a female donor with ankylosing spondylitis or in good health (not recorded which). The sequencing input was blood, either unsorted or a sorted T cell fraction (not recorded which). The CDR3 spells CASSLGGTAQRGYTF. DNA for the CDR3: TGTGCCAGCAGCTTAGGAGGGACAGCCCAACGGGGCTACACCTTC.